The 14 T cell receptor beta chains presented below share a single source sample, sequenced in a study of cytomegalovirus exposure and HLA in healthy donors. With 60 Vbeta and 13 Jbeta primers, the PCR was carried out. Sequenced by immunoSEQ multiplex PCR; TCRdb stores in-frame clones only, minus some. Here the sample spans about 200,000 clones, around three quarters being singletons. The sequencing sample was made of PBMCs. The receptor source for this set is a man aged 35 to 55 in good health and CMV-seronegative.

The chain recombines TRBV28 with TRBJ1-5; no clear D. V lost 4 bases and J lost 5, with 12 bases in between. Germline V CDR1 and CDR2: MDHEN, SYDVKM. The CDR3 has 14 residues. The CDR3 DNA is TGTGCCAGCAGTTCCTCCGCTGACTATCAGCCCCAGCATTTT. Its protein is CASSSSADYQPQHF. Full variable domain (outside the CDR3, taken from reference TRBV28 and TRBJ1-5): DVKVTQSSRYLVKRTGEKVFLECVQDMDHENMFWYRQDPGLGLRLIYFSYDVKMKEKGDIPEGYSVSREKKERFSLILESASTNQTSMYLCASSSSADYQPQHFGDGTRLSIL.

The genes are TRBV7-2 and TRBJ2-7; maybe TRBD1 (6 bases). CDR1 is SGHTA and CDR2 is FQGNSA in the germline V gene. CDR3 length: 15 amino acids. With 4 bases removed from V and 5 bases from J, the gap between germline ends came to 18 bases. In DNA, the CDR3 is TGTGCCAGCAGCTCTTCAGGGGCCCGGGGCAACGAGCAGTACTTC. It codes for CASSSSGARGNEQYF.

This clone appeared a single time. The J gene is TRBJ1-1, the V gene TRBV6-5; no definite D call. This CDR3 is 13 amino acids long. Germline V CDR1 and CDR2: MNHEY, SVGAGI. Trimming cost V 6 bases and J 5 bases, with 13 bases left between them. CDR3 nucleotide sequence: TGTGCCAGCAGCACGGAGGGTAGTACTGAAGCTTTCTTT. It encodes CASSTEGSTEAFF.

This sequence joins TRBV7-8 and TRBJ2-7; no clear D. Germline V gene sequence: CDR1 SGHVS, CDR2 FQNEAQ. CDR3 length: 14 amino acids. Between the trimmed V and J ends, which lost 5 bases and 0 bases, there was a span of 11 bases. The CDR3 loop is CASSPGRSSYEQYF. Here the CDR3 DNA reads TGTGCCAGCAGCCCAGGCCGTAGCTCCTACGAGCAGTACTTC.

Written as DNA, the CDR3 is TGTGCCAGCTACGAGAGACGACAGATACAGCCTGAAGCTTTCTTT. Encoded protein: CASYERRQIQPEAFF. The chain combines TRBV2 with TRBJ1-1, with D maybe TRBD1 (5 bases). The CDR3 runs 15 residues. Germline V gene sequence: CDR1 SNHLY, CDR2 FYNNEI. V was shortened by 8 bases and J by 6 bases, with 22 bases between the two germline ends.

V gene TRBV27 combines with J gene TRBJ2-6; 8 positions agree with TRBD1. The CDR3 runs to 18 residues. The J segment lost 1 base and the V segment lost 5 bases, leaving 10 bases of the junction unmatched. CDR1 and CDR2 (germline): MNHEY, SMNVEV (reference sequence). CDR3 region: CASSKGRGRASGANVLTF. CDR3 nucleotide sequence: TGTGCCAGCAGTAAAGGCAGGGGGCGGGCATCTGGGGCCAACGTCCTGACTTTC.

The chain recombines TRBV7-8 with TRBJ2-5, with 10 bases matching TRBD2. Per the germline V gene, CDR1 is SGHVS and CDR2 is FQNEAQ. V trimming: 3 bases; J trimming: 4 bases; junction bases outside the gene matches: 5. The CDR3 spans 15 residues. CDR3 amino acids: CASSLERGGRETQYF. CDR3 DNA sequence: TGTGCCAGCAGCTTGGAGCGGGGGGGACGAGAGACCCAGTACTTC.

The V and J genes are TRBV7-8 and TRBJ2-5; D possibly corresponds to TRBD2 (6 bases). The end of the DNA aligns better with TRBJ2-7, so the J call may be wrong. CDR3 length: 15 residues. From germline, CDR1 is SGHVS and CDR2 FQNEAQ. The CDR3 coding sequence is TGTGCCAGCAGCTTAATGGACGGACTATCCTACGAGCAGTACTTC. Protein: CASSLMDGLSYEQYF.

This clone was seen once. The rearrangement links TRBV4-3 to TRBJ2-3; 8 bases are shared with TRBD2. Germline V CDR1 and CDR2: LGHNA, YSLEER. Unmatched junction bases numbered 9, after V lost 3 bases and J lost 4 bases. The CDR3 spans 16 residues. The CDR3 sequence is CASSHGGTSVADTQYF. CDR3 nucleotides: TGCGCCAGCAGCCACGGGGGGACTAGTGTCGCAGATACGCAGTATTTT.

This CDR3 is CASSAKAGYSYNEQFF. CDR3 DNA sequence: TGTGCCAGTAGTGCAAAAGCGGGGTACTCCTACAATGAGCAGTTCTTC. This sequence joins TRBV19 and TRBJ2-1; 7 positions match TRBD2. Looked up from germline, CDR1 is LNHDA and CDR2 is SQIVND (reference sequence). The CDR3 length is 16 residues. V was clipped by 5 bases and J by 0 bases; unmatched bases: 7.

V is TRBV30 and J is TRBJ2-5; TRBD1 matches at 8 bases. V was pared by 0 bases and J by 0 bases, with 3 bases of the junction left unmatched. The CDR3 spans 15 residues. Germline loops: CDR1 GTSNPN, CDR2 SVGIG (reference sequence). CDR3 residues: CAWSVGTGNQETQYF. In nucleotides, the CDR3 is TGTGCCTGGAGTGTAGGGACAGGTAACCAAGAGACCCAGTACTTC.

The J gene is TRBJ2-7, the V gene TRBV10-2; 10 nucleotides line up with TRBD2. With 6 bases clipped from V and 2 bases from J, the junction kept 16 bases outside the gene matches. CDR1 is WSHSY, CDR2 SAAADI, per germline. This CDR3 region has 18 residues. CDR3 in DNA: TGCGCCAGCAGCGCCGGGACAGGCGGACTAGCGGAGACCTACGAGCAGTACTTC. Encoded protein: CASSAGTGGLAETYEQYF.

The V gene is TRBV7-2, the J gene TRBJ2-5; 12 bases map to TRBD2. There are 17 residues in the CDR3. V was pared by 1 base and J by 2 bases, with 5 bases of the junction left unmatched. Looked up from germline, CDR1 is SGHTA and CDR2 is FQGNSA. This CDR3 reads CASSLGRLAGVQETQYF. The CDR3, as DNA: TGTGCCAGCAGCTTAGGCCGACTAGCGGGAGTTCAAGAGACCCAGTACTTC.

The gene calls are TRBV7-3 and TRBJ2-7, with D possibly matching TRBD2 (5 bases). Between the trimmed V and J ends, which lost 5 bases and 7 bases, there was a span of 12 bases. Germline V gene lookup returns CDR1 SGHTA and CDR2 FQGTGA. The CDR3 sequence is 12 residues long. The CDR3 region is CASSAGVGEQYF. Written as DNA, the CDR3 is TGTGCCAGCAGCGCCGGGGTCGGTGAGCAGTACTTC.